One sample yielded the 16 T cell receptor beta chains listed below, sequenced in a study of CXCR3-negative and CXCR3-positive naive CD8 T cells. Overall study results and limits: TRB CDR3s of CXCR3-positive naive cells were more hydrophobic than those of CXCR3-negative naive cells.

Antigen specificity for these receptors is unknown. TRB cDNA was prepared as libraries by UMI-labeled 5' RACE. TCRdb re-called the 5' RACE reads, yielding one record per CDR3 amino acid sequence without DNA. The sample has 84,000 or so distinct CDR3 sequences. Sequencing was performed on naive CXCR3+ CD8+ T cells from blood. The subset: CD45RO-CCR7+CD27+CD95- naive CD8+ T cells expressing CXCR3 (TNR3+). The receptors were gathered from a human donor in good health. Some clones in this sample may be carry-over from other donors' samples.

The V and J genes are TRBV18 and TRBJ2-7. The length of the CDR3 is 13 residues. The germline CDR1 and CDR2 sequences are KGHSH and LQKENI. The CDR3 protein is CASSPRGTYEQYF. Looking up the rest from reference TRBV18 and TRBJ2-7 gives the full variable domain: NAGVMQNPRHLVRRRGQEARLRCSPMKGHSHVYWYRQLPEEGLKFMVYLQKENIIDESGMPKERFSAEFPKEGPSILRIQQVVRGDSAAYFCASSPRGTYEQYFGPGTRLTVT.

The chain joins TRBV20-1 to TRBJ1-1; TCRdb indicates TRBD1, and absent DNA this call remains unverified. Germline V gene data show CDR1 as DFQATT and CDR2 as SNEGSKA (reference sequence). CDR3 length equals 14 residues. The CDR3 sequence is CSASYGAQGTEAFF.

CDR3 in amino acids: CASSQVPDSSYEQYF. The chain couples TRBV4-1 to TRBJ2-7. CDR1 is MGHRA, CDR2 YSYEKL, per germline. This CDR3 is 15 amino acids long.

The chain joins TRBV4-2 to TRBJ2-2; the D call of TRBD2 rests on TCRdb alone, since no DNA is present to check it. CDR1 and CDR2 from the germline V gene are LGHNA and YNFKEQ. The CDR3 consists of 18 residues. CDR3 protein: CASSQDHGLAGFTGELFF.

This chain joins TRBV6-5 and TRBJ1-1. CDR1 is MNHEY and CDR2 is SVGAGI in the germline V gene. This CDR3 has 12 amino acids. The CDR3 here is CASKSGNTEAFF.

V and J are TRBV6-4 and TRBJ2-3; there is no DNA to check the TCRdb D call of TRBD2. Per germline, CDR1 MRHNA and CDR2 SNTAGT. The CDR3 has 16 amino acids. The CDR3 sequence is CASSDSTAGGTDTQYF.

The V call is TRBV25-1, the J call TRBJ2-3; TCRdb's D call of TRBD1 is untestable without DNA. The CDR3 contains 16 residues. Per germline, CDR1 MGHDK and CDR2 SYGVNS. Here the CDR3 reads CASSGSTGLSTDTQYF.

The chain combines TRBV21-1 with TRBJ2-7; TCRdb's D gene call, TRBD1, goes unchecked for lack of DNA. TRBV21-1 is designated a pseudogene. This CDR3 has 16 residues. CDR3 residues: CASSKRIEGTGYEQYF.

This chain links TRBV7-9 with TRBJ1-1; TCRdb calls TRBD1, which cannot be checked without DNA. CDR1 is SEHNR and CDR2 is FQNEAQ in the germline V gene (reference sequence). The CDR3 totals 15 residues. The CDR3 here is CASSLEGGGNTEAFF.

The V gene is TRBV28, the J gene TRBJ2-7; with no DNA, the TCRdb D assignment of TRBD1 cannot be verified. The V gene's germline CDR1 is MDHEN and CDR2 SYDVKM. The CDR3 extends over 12 amino acids. The CDR3 loop is CAAGTGSLEQYF.

The CDR3 region is CASSQEVRAQAKQYF. The chain recombines TRBV4-3 with TRBJ2-3; the D gene TCRdb calls, TRBD1, cannot be checked with no DNA. CDR3 length equals 15 residues. Germline V CDR1 and CDR2: LGHNA, YSLEER.

CDR3 protein: CASSWSGPSTDTQYF. The chain couples TRBV28 to TRBJ2-3; TCRdb indicates TRBD2, and absent DNA this call remains unverified. Germline CDR1 and CDR2: MDHEN and SYDVKM. The CDR3 spans 15 residues.

The rearrangement joins TRBV12-3 or TRBV12-4 to TRBJ1-1. This CDR3 is built from 11 residues. This CDR3 reads CASMVGTEAFF.

This rearrangement joins TRBV11-2 to TRBJ2-3. The CDR3 sequence is 11 residues long. Germline lookup yields CDR1 SGHAT and CDR2 FQNNGV. The CDR3 loop is CAYRNEDTQYF.

CDR3 in amino acids: CASSRLEGGLNEQFF. The chain combines TRBV11-2 with TRBJ2-1; the TCRdb D gene call, TRBD2, has no DNA to confirm it. CDR3 length: 15 residues. Germline values: CDR1 SGHAT, CDR2 FQNNGV.

The chain has TRBV29-1 and TRBJ2-7; TCRdb gives TRBD1 as the D gene, but with no DNA this cannot be confirmed. Germline CDR1 reads SQVTM; CDR2 reads ANQGSEA. The CDR3 is 13 amino acids. The CDR3 loop is CSVIRVSSYEQYF.